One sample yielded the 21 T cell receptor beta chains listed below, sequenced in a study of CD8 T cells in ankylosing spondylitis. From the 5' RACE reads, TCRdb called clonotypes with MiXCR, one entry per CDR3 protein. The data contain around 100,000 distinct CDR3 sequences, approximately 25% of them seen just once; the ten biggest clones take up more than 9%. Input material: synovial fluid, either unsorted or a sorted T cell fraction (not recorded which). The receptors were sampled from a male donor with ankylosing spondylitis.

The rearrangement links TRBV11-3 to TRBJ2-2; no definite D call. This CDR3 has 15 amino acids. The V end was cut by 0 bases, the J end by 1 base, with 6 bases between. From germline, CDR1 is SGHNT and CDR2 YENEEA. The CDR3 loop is CASSLDQWNTGELFF. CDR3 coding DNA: TGTGCCAGCAGCTTAGATCAGTGGAACACCGGGGAGCTGTTTTTT.

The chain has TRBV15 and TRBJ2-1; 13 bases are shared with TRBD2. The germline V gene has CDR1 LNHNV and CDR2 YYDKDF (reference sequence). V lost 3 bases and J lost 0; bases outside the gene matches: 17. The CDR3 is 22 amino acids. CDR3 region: CATSSLGLAGRARGNSYNEQFF. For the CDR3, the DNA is TGTGCCACCAGCAGCCTGGGACTAGCGGGACGTGCGAGGGGGAACTCCTACAATGAGCAGTTCTTC.

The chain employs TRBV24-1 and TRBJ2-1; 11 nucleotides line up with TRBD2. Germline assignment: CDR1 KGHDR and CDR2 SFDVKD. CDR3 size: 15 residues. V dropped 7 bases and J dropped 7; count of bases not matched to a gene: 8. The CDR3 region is CATSPTSGSRNEQFF. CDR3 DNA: TGTGCCACCAGCCCAACTAGCGGGAGCAGGAATGAGCAGTTCTTC.

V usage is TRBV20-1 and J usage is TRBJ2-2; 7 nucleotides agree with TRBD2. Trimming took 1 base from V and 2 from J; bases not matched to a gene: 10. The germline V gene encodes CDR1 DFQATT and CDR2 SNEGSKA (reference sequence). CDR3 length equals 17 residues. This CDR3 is CSARVLLGGSNTGELFF. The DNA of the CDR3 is TGCAGTGCTAGAGTCTTACTGGGCGGGAGCAACACCGGGGAGCTGTTTTTT.

The DNA of the CDR3 is TGTGCCTGCAACAGGGGGCGTATCACCGGGGAGCTGTTTTTT. It translates to CACNRGRITGELFF. The chain carries TRBV30 and TRBJ2-2; 9 bases fit TRBD1. The CDR3 loop spans 14 amino acids. With V trimmed by 6 bases and J by 4 bases, 6 bases remained unmatched. In germline, CDR1 is GTSNPN, CDR2 SVGIG (reference sequence). The whole variable domain, remainder taken from reference TRBV30 and TRBJ2-2, is SQTIHQWPATLVQPVGSPLSLECTVEGTSNPNLYWYRQAAGRGLQLLFYSVGIGQISSEVPQNLSASRPQDRQFILSSKKLLLSDSGFYLCACNRGRITGELFFGEGSRLTVL.

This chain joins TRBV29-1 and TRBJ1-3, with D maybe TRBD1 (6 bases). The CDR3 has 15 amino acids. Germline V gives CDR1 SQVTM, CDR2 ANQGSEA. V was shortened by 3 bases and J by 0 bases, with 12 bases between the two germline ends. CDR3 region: CSVDLGGLSGNTIYF. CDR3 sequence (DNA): TGCAGCGTTGATTTAGGGGGTCTCTCTGGAAACACCATATATTTT.

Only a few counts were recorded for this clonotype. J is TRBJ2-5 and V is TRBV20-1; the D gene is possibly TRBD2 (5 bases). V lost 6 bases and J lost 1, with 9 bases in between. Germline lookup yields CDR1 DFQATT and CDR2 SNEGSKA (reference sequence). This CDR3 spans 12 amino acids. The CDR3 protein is CSALRAQETQYF. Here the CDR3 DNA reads TGCAGTGCCTTGCGGGCCCAAGAGACCCAGTACTTC.

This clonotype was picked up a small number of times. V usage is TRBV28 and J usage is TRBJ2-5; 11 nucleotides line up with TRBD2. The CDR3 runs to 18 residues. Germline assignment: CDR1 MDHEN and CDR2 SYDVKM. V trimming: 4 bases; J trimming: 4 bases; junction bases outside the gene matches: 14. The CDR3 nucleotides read TGTGCCAGCAGTTCGCCCCCGGGACTAGCGGAGCTAAGAGAGACCCAGTACTTC. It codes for CASSSPPGLAELRETQYF.

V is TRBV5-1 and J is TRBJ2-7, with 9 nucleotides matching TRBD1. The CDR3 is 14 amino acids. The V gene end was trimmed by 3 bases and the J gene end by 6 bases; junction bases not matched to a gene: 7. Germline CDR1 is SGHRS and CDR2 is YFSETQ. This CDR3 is CASSWGQGGREQYV. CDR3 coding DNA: TGCGCCAGCAGCTGGGGACAGGGTGGACGCGAGCAGTACGTC.

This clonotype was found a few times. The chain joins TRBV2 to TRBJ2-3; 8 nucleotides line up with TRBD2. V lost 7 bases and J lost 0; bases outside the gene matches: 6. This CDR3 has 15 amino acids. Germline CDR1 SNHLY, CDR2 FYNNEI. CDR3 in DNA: TGTGCCAGCACCCAAGCGGGGGCTAGCACAGATACGCAGTATTTT. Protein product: CASTQAGASTDTQYF. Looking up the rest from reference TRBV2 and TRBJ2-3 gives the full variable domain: EPEVTQTPSHQVTQMGQEVILRCVPISNHLYFYWYRQILGQKVEFLVSFYNNEISEKSEIFDDQFSVERPDGSNFTLKIRSTKLEDSAMYFCASTQAGASTDTQYFGPGTRLTVL.

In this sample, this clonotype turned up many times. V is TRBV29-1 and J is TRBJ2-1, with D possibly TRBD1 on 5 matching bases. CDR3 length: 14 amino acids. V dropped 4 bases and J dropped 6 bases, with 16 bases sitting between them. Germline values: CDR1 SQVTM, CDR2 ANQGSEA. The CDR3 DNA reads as TGCAGCGTTGCGGGCAGGGTAGGGGTCAATGAGCAGTTCTTC. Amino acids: CSVAGRVGVNEQFF.

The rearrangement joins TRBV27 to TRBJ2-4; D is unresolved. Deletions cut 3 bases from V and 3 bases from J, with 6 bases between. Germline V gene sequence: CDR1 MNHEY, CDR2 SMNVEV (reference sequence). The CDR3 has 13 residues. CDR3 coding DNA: TGTGCCAGCAGTTTTTTGGGCAAAAACATTCAGTACTTC. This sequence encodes CASSFLGKNIQYF.

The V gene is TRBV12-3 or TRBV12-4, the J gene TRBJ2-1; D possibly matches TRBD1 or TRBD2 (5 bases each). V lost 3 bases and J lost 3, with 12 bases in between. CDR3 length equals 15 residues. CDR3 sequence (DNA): TGTGCCAGCAGTTTGAGGGGCCGGGTCTACAATGAGCAGTTCTTC. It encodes CASSLRGRVYNEQFF.

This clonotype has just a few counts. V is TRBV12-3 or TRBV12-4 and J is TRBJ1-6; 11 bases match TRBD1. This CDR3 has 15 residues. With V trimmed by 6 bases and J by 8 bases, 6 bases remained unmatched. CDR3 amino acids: CASSPGQGADSPLHF. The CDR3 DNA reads TGTGCCAGCAGCCCCGGACAGGGGGCGGATTCACCCCTCCACTTT.

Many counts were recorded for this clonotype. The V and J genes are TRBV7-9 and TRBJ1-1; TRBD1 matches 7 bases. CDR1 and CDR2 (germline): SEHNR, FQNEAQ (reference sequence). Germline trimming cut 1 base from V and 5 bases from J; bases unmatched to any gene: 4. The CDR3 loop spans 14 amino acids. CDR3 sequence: CASSLGQGRTEAFF. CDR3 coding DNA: TGTGCCAGCAGCTTAGGACAGGGCCGAACTGAAGCTTTCTTT.

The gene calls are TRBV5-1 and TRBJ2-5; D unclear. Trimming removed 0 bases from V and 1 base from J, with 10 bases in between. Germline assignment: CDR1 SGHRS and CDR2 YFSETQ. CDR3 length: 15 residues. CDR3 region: CASSLAGALQETQYF. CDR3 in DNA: TGCGCCAGCAGCTTGGCCGGAGCGCTCCAAGAGACCCAGTACTTC.

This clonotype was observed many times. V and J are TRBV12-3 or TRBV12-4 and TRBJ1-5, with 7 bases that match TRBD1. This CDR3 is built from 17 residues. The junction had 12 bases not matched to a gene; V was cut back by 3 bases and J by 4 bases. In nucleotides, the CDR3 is TGTGCCAGCAGTTTGGGCGGGCAACAGGGGTGGAATCAGCCCCAGCATTTT. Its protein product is CASSLGGQQGWNQPQHF.

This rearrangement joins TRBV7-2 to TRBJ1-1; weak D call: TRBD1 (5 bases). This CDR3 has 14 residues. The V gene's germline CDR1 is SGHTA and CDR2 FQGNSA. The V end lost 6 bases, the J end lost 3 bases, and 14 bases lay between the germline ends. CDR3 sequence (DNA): TGTGCCAGCAGAACGGGGGAGAGGTACACTGAAGCTTTCTTT. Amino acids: CASRTGERYTEAFF.

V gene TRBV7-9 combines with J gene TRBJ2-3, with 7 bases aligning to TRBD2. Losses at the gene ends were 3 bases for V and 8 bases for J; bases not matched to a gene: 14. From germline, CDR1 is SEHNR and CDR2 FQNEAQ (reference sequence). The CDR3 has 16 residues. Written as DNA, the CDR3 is TGTGCCAGCAGCTTTGATCCGGGACTATGGACCCTTACGCAGTATTTT. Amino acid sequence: CASSFDPGLWTLTQYF.

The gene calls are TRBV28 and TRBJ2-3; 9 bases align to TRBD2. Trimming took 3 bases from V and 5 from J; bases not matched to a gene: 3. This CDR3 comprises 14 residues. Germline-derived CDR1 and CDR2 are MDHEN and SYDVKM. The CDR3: CASSFETSGDTQYF. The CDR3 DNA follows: TGTGCCAGCAGTTTTGAGACTAGCGGAGATACGCAGTATTTT.

CDR3 bases: TGTGCCATCAGTGAATCTAGCGGGAGGTCCTACAATGAGCAGTTCTTC. Translated, it gives CAISESSGRSYNEQFF. This chain links TRBV10-3 with TRBJ2-1; TRBD2 matches 11 bases. Germline CDR1 is ENHRY and CDR2 is SYGVKD. The V segment lost 3 bases and the J segment 1 base; nucleotides outside the gene matches: 2. The CDR3 is made up of 16 amino acids.